These T cell receptor beta chains were read from a single sample in a study of beta chain features in type 1 diabetes. The repertoire was sequenced with immunoSEQ multiplex PCR; TCRdb's copy has only in-frame clones and lacks some. The data hold roughly 400,000 clones, with about 14% observed a single time. Sequenced material: naive CD4+ T cells from blood. The source of these receptors is a man aged 30-40 years in good health. The CDR3 runs from the conserved cysteine through the conserved F or W. Fields, in order: CDR3 DNA, CDR3 protein, clone size, J gene, V gene, D gene. The D gene is left open where the match is weak. For some rows the clone size is stated as once, few or many, or as a class when expanded; others skip it.

cdr3_nt: TGTGCCAGCACCATAGGACAGTACAATGAGCAGTTCTTC; cdr3_aa: CASTIGQYNEQFF; clone_size: few; j_call: TRBJ2-1; v_call: TRBV7-3; d_call: NA
cdr3_nt: TGTGCCAGCAGCTTTGTGGACAGGGGGGCCCAGTACTTC; cdr3_aa: CASSFVDRGAQYF; clone_size: NA; j_call: TRBJ2-5; v_call: TRBV13; d_call: TRBD1
cdr3_nt: TGTGCCTGGGAGGACGGGAGAACTGAAGCTTTCTTT; cdr3_aa: CAWEDGRTEAFF; clone_size: NA; j_call: TRBJ1-1; v_call: TRBV30; d_call: NA
cdr3_nt: TGTGCCAGCAGTGAAGGGACCTTTGTCGAGACCCAGTACTTC; cdr3_aa: CASSEGTFVETQYF; clone_size: few; j_call: TRBJ2-5; v_call: TRBV25-1; d_call: NA
cdr3_nt: TGTGCCTCCAAGAACACTGAAGCTTTCTTT; cdr3_aa: CASKNTEAFF; clone_size: NA; j_call: TRBJ1-1; v_call: TRBV30; d_call: NA
cdr3_nt: TGTGCCAGCACCAATACAGGGATCTTCGGTGGCTACACCTTC; cdr3_aa: CASTNTGIFGGYTF; clone_size: NA; j_call: TRBJ1-2; v_call: TRBV11-2; d_call: NA
cdr3_nt: TGCGCCAGCAGCCAAGATCAGAGGTCTGGGGCCAACGTCCTGACTTTC; cdr3_aa: CASSQDQRSGANVLTF; clone_size: NA; j_call: TRBJ2-6; v_call: TRBV4-3; d_call: NA
cdr3_nt: TGCAGCGTACAGGGAGACACCATATATTTT; cdr3_aa: CSVQGDTIYF; clone_size: NA; j_call: TRBJ1-3; v_call: TRBV29-1; d_call: NA
cdr3_nt: TGTGCCAGCAGCACGGGGGCGGGAGGCACCGGGGAGCTGTTTTTT; cdr3_aa: CASSTGAGGTGELFF; clone_size: NA; j_call: TRBJ2-2; v_call: TRBV5-4; d_call: TRBD2
cdr3_nt: TGTGCCAGCAGCCGAAAAGGGGGTCTAGCCAAAAACATTCAGTACTTC; cdr3_aa: CASSRKGGLAKNIQYF; clone_size: few; j_call: TRBJ2-4; v_call: TRBV7-9; d_call: NA
cdr3_nt: TGTGCCACCAGTGGGATCACAGGGGACGGTCTGGACTATGGCTACACCTTC; cdr3_aa: CATSGITGDGLDYGYTF; clone_size: NA; j_call: TRBJ1-2; v_call: TRBV15; d_call: TRBD1
cdr3_nt: TGTGCCAGCAGCCGGACTAGCGGGGGGCGCAATGAGCAGTTCTTC; cdr3_aa: CASSRTSGGRNEQFF; clone_size: few; j_call: TRBJ2-1; v_call: TRBV7-2; d_call: TRBD2
cdr3_nt: TGTGCCAGCAGCTTGCAGGGGTCTGGGGCCAACGTCCTGACTTTC; cdr3_aa: CASSLQGSGANVLTF; clone_size: few; j_call: TRBJ2-6; v_call: TRBV5-4; d_call: NA
cdr3_nt: TGCGCCAGCAGCTTATCCAGGAGACTGCGCTACGAGCAGTACTTC; cdr3_aa: CASSLSRRLRYEQYF; clone_size: few; j_call: TRBJ2-7; v_call: TRBV5-1; d_call: NA
cdr3_nt: TGTGCCAGCAGACCCTTGGGACCCAGGAATTCACCCCTCCACTTT; cdr3_aa: CASRPLGPRNSPLHF; clone_size: NA; j_call: TRBJ1-6; v_call: TRBV27; d_call: NA
cdr3_nt: TGTGCCAGCAGCTTCACAGGGTACACTGAAGCTTTCTTT; cdr3_aa: CASSFTGYTEAFF; clone_size: few; j_call: TRBJ1-1; v_call: TRBV7-6; d_call: NA
cdr3_nt: TGCAGCGTTATCATAGACACAGATACGCAGTATTTT; cdr3_aa: CSVIIDTDTQYF; clone_size: few; j_call: TRBJ2-3; v_call: TRBV29-1; d_call: NA
cdr3_nt: TGCGCCAGCAGCCAAGATAATCCCGACCGGGAGAACGTAGGCAATGAGCAGTTCTTC; cdr3_aa: CASSQDNPDRENVGNEQFF; clone_size: NA; j_call: TRBJ2-1; v_call: TRBV4-3; d_call: NA
cdr3_nt: TGTGCCTTCCCGGCGGCTCGGTATGGCTACACCTTC; cdr3_aa: CAFPAARYGYTF; clone_size: NA; j_call: TRBJ1-2; v_call: TRBV30; d_call: NA
cdr3_nt: TGTGCCAGCAGTACTTCAGGGGACTATGGCTACACCTTC; cdr3_aa: CASSTSGDYGYTF; clone_size: few; j_call: TRBJ1-2; v_call: TRBV14; d_call: NA
cdr3_nt: TGTGCCAGCAGTCCAGGGACATCATTCAATCAGCCCCAGCATTTT; cdr3_aa: CASSPGTSFNQPQHF; clone_size: NA; j_call: TRBJ1-5; v_call: TRBV25-1; d_call: NA
cdr3_nt: TGTGCCACCAGCATATGGGGACAGGAGCAAGAGACCCAGTACTTC; cdr3_aa: CATSIWGQEQETQYF; clone_size: few; j_call: TRBJ2-5; v_call: TRBV15; d_call: TRBD1
cdr3_nt: TGTGCCAGTAGTATAAGTCCCTTAGCGGGAGGGCCGGGGGAGCAGTTCTTC; cdr3_aa: CASSISPLAGGPGEQFF; clone_size: few; j_call: TRBJ2-1; v_call: TRBV19; d_call: TRBD2
cdr3_nt: TGTGCCTGGAGTGCGACATCCGGGCCCAACTATGGCTACACCTTC; cdr3_aa: CAWSATSGPNYGYTF; clone_size: NA; j_call: TRBJ1-2; v_call: TRBV30; d_call: NA
cdr3_nt: TGTGCCAGCAGCCCTAACGGGGGGCTCACAGATACGCAGTATTTT; cdr3_aa: CASSPNGGLTDTQYF; clone_size: NA; j_call: TRBJ2-3; v_call: TRBV9; d_call: NA
cdr3_nt: TGCGCCAGCAGCCCCCCTGGGATTTATTTCCGGGGCACCCGGCCCTACGAGCAGTACTTC; cdr3_aa: CASSPPGIYFRGTRPYEQYF; clone_size: NA; j_call: TRBJ2-7; v_call: TRBV4-3; d_call: NA
cdr3_nt: TGTGCCAGCAGCTTGGCCAGGGGTAACACTGAAGCTTTCTTT; cdr3_aa: CASSLARGNTEAFF; clone_size: few; j_call: TRBJ1-1; v_call: TRBV5-6; d_call: NA
cdr3_nt: TGTGCCAGCAGTGACTTAAAACCCCTCGGGGGGACGCAGTATTTT; cdr3_aa: CASSDLKPLGGTQYF; clone_size: NA; j_call: TRBJ2-3; v_call: TRBV25-1; d_call: TRBD2
cdr3_nt: TGTGCCAGCAGCGTCCGGGACACCCGACGCTCTGGAAACACCATATATTTT; cdr3_aa: CASSVRDTRRSGNTIYF; clone_size: NA; j_call: TRBJ1-3; v_call: TRBV9; d_call: NA
cdr3_nt: TGCAGTGCTAGAGGCGATGAGCAGTTCTTC; cdr3_aa: CSARGDEQFF; clone_size: few; j_call: TRBJ2-1; v_call: TRBV20-1; d_call: NA
cdr3_nt: TGTGCCAGCAGCGATCCCCCCGGGACTATTCACAATGAGCAGTTCTTC; cdr3_aa: CASSDPPGTIHNEQFF; clone_size: few; j_call: TRBJ2-1; v_call: TRBV9; d_call: TRBD2